This T cell receptor (beta chain) appears in the sequencing data of a study of blood T cell repertoires in COVID-19 (TCRdb year 2020). The study in broad terms: Samples from collaborators originated in the United States, Italy and Spain and spanned both the acute and convalescent phases of COVID-19. The material from the prospective study consisted of cDNA or gDNA derived from T cells, B-cell-depleted T cells, or PBMCs. Subjects who had been exposed to COVID-19, were actively infected with it, or had recovered from it provided the deeply sampled blood TCRbeta repertoires that made up the dataset. The repertoires were made available in a free public database intended to serve as a resource for research on the immune response to SARS-CoV-2. Samples came from the ongoing ImmuneRACE study (first 160 participants) plus 1,254 subjects from 6 global collaborators. Sample metadata almost always included a de-identified subject ID, COVID-19 status, age in years and sex. Where HLA class I and class II types were available, the types were taken from metadata supplied by the sample provider, not from assay-based typing.

Measured from the cysteine to the phenylalanine, the CDR3 is 13 residues long. Only the CDR3 region is kept as DNA, spanning 39 bases read in frame from base 1. To note about this clone: Its cognate antigen has yet to be identified. Base qualities are missing; no much larger clone stands one base away.

The immunoSEQ Assay, a bias-controlled multiplex PCR, was used to amplify TCRbeta CDR3 regions from genomic DNA. Processing in the source paper ran as follows. Nucleated cell counts per sample were estimated from amplification of reference gene primers within the assay. To quantify the absolute abundance of each unique TCRbeta CDR3 rearrangement, sequence reads were collapsed and filtered. For each sample, productive Simpson clonality was calculated as the square root of Simpson's diversity index over productive rearrangements. Entries here come from immuneACCESS through TCRdb and include only in-frame sequences with V and J called. Some clones fail to appear in such tables; in the studies checked, an unresolved V gene covers under half of the shortfall, and the cause of the remainder is unknown. The V and J calls and clone size come from that table; D and trimming were worked out from the DNA. This sample is represented by under 300,000 clones; roughly nine tenths of them were singletons. The ten most abundant clones make up 0.94% of the sample.

Another Seattle source contributed samples from volunteer blood donors who had recovered from COVID-19. Whole blood was collected in K2EDTA tubes by collaborating institutions according to the institutions' own protocols. For TCRbeta analysis, collaborator samples were shipped as frozen whole blood, as isolated PBMCs, or as DNA extracted from either sample type. Study-wide findings and limitations: The quantity of clinical and demographic metadata differed by source and by participant and was supplied without curation.

The sequence joins TRBV21-1 to TRBJ2-1; the D segment call TRBD2 is taken from the table without a DNA check. TRBV21-1 is recorded as a pseudogene. The specimen was peripheral blood. This receptor was identified in a woman aged 40 to 49 who had recovered from COVID-19. The CDR3 corresponds to CASSKAVRSLRFF. In nucleotide form, the sequence is TGTGCCAGCAGCAAAGCCGTACGAAGTCTGCGGTTCTTC.